This T cell receptor beta chain was recovered during a study of T cell repertoires in cytomegalovirus infection. TCRdb processed the reads anew with MiXCR; each CDR3 protein has one entry. The profile shows 480,000 or so distinct CDR3 sequences, 11% of them singletons. The CDR3 has 15 residues. Germline CDR1 reads MNHNY; CDR2 reads SVGAGI (reference sequence). With regard to this clonotype: One end of the junction is discordant with germline, which a read error may explain.

The chain employs TRBV6-6 and TRBJ1-2, with a tentative D call TRBD1 (5 bases). Sequencing was performed on PBMCs. The source is a human donor in good health (CMV status not recorded). Some clones in this sample may be carry-over from other donors' samples. In DNA, the CDR3 is TGTGCCAACAGTCTCTCCGGGACGTTTAACTATGGCTACACCTTC. It is translated as CANSLSGTFNYGYTF.